Shown below are 8 T cell receptor beta chains from a single sample sequenced in a study of blood T cells in healthy people across ages. The second PCR ran about 6 to 12 cycles with a sample-barcoded 5' primer and J-beta primers. TCRdb re-analysed the 5' RACE reads in MiXCR, keeping a single row per CDR3 protein. The sample includes over 1.5 million distinct CDR3 sequences, around 48% of them seen just once. Sample: blood. The receptors originated from a woman between 35 and 50 years old in good health.

This sequence joins TRBV5-5 and TRBJ2-2; 9 positions agree with TRBD1. V dropped 5 bases and J dropped 6; count of bases not matched to a gene: 8. This CDR3 is 15 amino acids long. Germline V lookup: CDR1 SGHKS, CDR2 YYEKEE (reference sequence). The CDR3 region has the DNA TGTGCCAGCAGTCCTGGGGACAGGGAGGCCGGGGAGCTGTTTTTT. The encoded protein is CASSPGDREAGELFF.

This clonotype was seen a handful of times. The chain couples TRBV6-5 to TRBJ2-3; 11 bases agree with TRBD2. The V segment lost 6 bases and the J segment 4 bases; nucleotides outside the gene matches: 6. The germline V gene encodes CDR1 MNHEY and CDR2 SVGAGI. The CDR3 runs 15 residues. CDR3 residues: CASSRSGGAPDTQYF. CDR3 nucleotide sequence: TGTGCCAGCAGCCGTAGCGGGGGGGCCCCAGATACGCAGTATTTT.

V gene TRBV13 combines with J gene TRBJ2-3, with 9 nucleotides matching TRBD1. Germline V gene sequence: CDR1 PRHDT, CDR2 FYEKMQ (reference sequence). The ends lost 7 bases at V and 1 base at J; junction bases unmatched: 9. This CDR3 has 16 amino acids. This chain's CDR3 is CASIFLRDRGTDTQYF. In DNA form, the CDR3 reads TGTGCCAGCATTTTCCTCCGGGACAGGGGCACAGATACGCAGTATTTT.

The chain employs TRBV20-1 and TRBJ1-5; TRBD1 is a possible D gene (6 bases). V lost 6 bases to trimming and J lost 7 bases, with 19 bases between them. Germline V lookup: CDR1 DFQATT, CDR2 SNEGSKA (reference sequence). This CDR3 contains 14 residues. CDR3 DNA sequence: TGCAGTGCGAACGGGAGGGGGGTTGGACAGCCCCAGCATTTT. Translating it yields CSANGRGVGQPQHF.

This clonotype appeared a few times. This chain connects TRBV16 to TRBJ2-1; 10 nucleotides agree with TRBD2. This CDR3 spans 14 amino acids. Germline V CDR1 and CDR2: KGHSY, FQNENV. The trim removed 0 bases at V and 12 bases at J, leaving 5 bases unmatched. The CDR3 nucleotides read TGTGCCAGCAGCCAATCAGAGCGGGGGGGATGGCAGTTCTTC. This sequence encodes CASSQSERGGWQFF.

The J gene is TRBJ2-3, the V gene TRBV4-1, with 10 bases aligning to TRBD2. Unmatched junction bases numbered 6, after V lost 0 bases and J lost 6 bases. CDR3 length: 16 residues. Germline CDR1 reads MGHRA; CDR2 reads YSYEKL. DNA of the CDR3: TGCGCCAGCAGCCAAGACAGAAGCGGGGGGGTCGATACGCAGTATTTT. Its protein is CASSQDRSGGVDTQYF.

The chain is built from TRBV9 and TRBJ2-3, with a possible D match to TRBD1 (6 bases). Germline V gene data show CDR1 as SGDLS and CDR2 as YYNGEE. CDR3 length: 15 residues. The V end was cut by 3 bases, the J end by 2 bases, with 13 bases between. DNA of the CDR3: TGTGCCAGCAGCGCCCGGGACACGAACACAGATACGCAGTATTTT. This gives the protein CASSARDTNTDTQYF.

The V gene is TRBV28, the J gene TRBJ2-3, with a tentative D call TRBD1 (6 bases). V shed 4 bases and J shed 4 bases, with 12 bases lying between them. The CDR3 runs 14 residues. Germline CDR1 MDHEN, CDR2 SYDVKM. CDR3 DNA sequence: TGTGCCAGCAGTTCCGCAGGGGATGCAGATACGCAGTATTTT. Translating it yields CASSSAGDADTQYF.